The table lists the clone carrying this T cell receptor beta chain with a few counts. The data were obtained in a study of blood T cell repertoires in COVID-19. Background on the study: Sources were T cells, B-cell-depleted T cells, or PBMCs; the material itself was cDNA or gDNA.

Original analysis: Estimation of nucleated cell counts relied on the amplification of reference gene primers. TCRdb's copy holds only in-frame clones and misses some; the assay was immunoSEQ multiplex PCR. V and J calls and clone size come straight from that table; D and trimming were deduced from the DNA. The sample holds approximately 670,000 clones, 90% seen once. The V and J ends lost 6 bases and 7 bases, in that order; junction bases with no gene match: 7. Per the germline V gene, CDR1 is MDHEN and CDR2 is SYDVKM. This CDR3 is built from 14 residues. The sample was peripheral blood. The sequence was collected from a woman aged 18-35 years with acute or convalescent COVID-19. The chain has TRBV28 and TRBJ1-2; TRBD1 matches at 11 bases. The CDR3 DNA reads as TGTGCCAGCAGAAGACCCGGGACAGGGGGTGGCTACACCTTC. It specifies CASRRPGTGGGYTF.